A single sample gave rise to the 17 T cell receptor beta chains below, sequenced in a study of blood T cell repertoires in COVID-19. TCRdb keeps only in-frame clones here, not all; method: immunoSEQ multiplex PCR. The profile shows around 290,000 clones, about 90% of them singletons. Sequences were obtained from peripheral blood. These receptors came from a woman in her 50s who had recovered from COVID-19.

The chain joins TRBV4-1 to TRBJ2-3; 11 bases agree with TRBD2. The CDR3 has 17 residues. The trim removed 2 bases at V and 3 bases at J, leaving 7 bases unmatched. Germline CDR1 and CDR2: MGHRA and YSYEKL. The CDR3 bases are TGCGCCAGCAGCCAAAAACAGACTAGCGGGGTGACAGATACGCAGTATTTT. Its protein product is CASSQKQTSGVTDTQYF.

V is TRBV7-9 and J is TRBJ2-7; 7 bases match TRBD1. Germline loops: CDR1 SEHNR, CDR2 FQNEAQ (reference sequence). The CDR3 sequence is 15 residues long. The trim removed 1 base at V and 2 bases at J, leaving 5 bases unmatched. The DNA of the CDR3 is TGTGCCAGCAGCTTAGGACAGGGTTCCACCTACGAGCAGTACTTC. This codes for CASSLGQGSTYEQYF.

The rearrangement links TRBV5-4 to TRBJ2-3, with D possibly being TRBD1 (6 bases). The CDR3 is made up of 15 amino acids. V lost 0 bases, J lost 5 bases, and 13 bases lay in between. The germline V gene has CDR1 SGHNT and CDR2 YYREEE (reference sequence). CDR3 region: CASSLASLDRDTQYF. CDR3 sequence (DNA): TGTGCCAGCAGCTTGGCCTCCTTGGACAGAGATACGCAGTATTTT.

V gene TRBV3-1 (or the pseudogene TRBV3-2) combines with J gene TRBJ2-3, with 9 bases aligning to TRBD2. Germline V lookup: CDR1 LGHDT, CDR2 YNNKEL (reference sequence). V dropped 3 bases and J dropped 4; count of bases not matched to a gene: 5. This CDR3 has 15 amino acids. In DNA form, the CDR3 reads TGTGCCAGCAGCCAGAGCGGGGGGATGGCAGATACGCAGTATTTT. It yields the protein CASSQSGGMADTQYF.

The V call is TRBV18, the J call TRBJ2-3, with 10 nucleotides matching TRBD2. CDR3 length: 15 amino acids. Germline V gene sequence: CDR1 KGHSH, CDR2 LQKENI. V gave up 5 bases and J gave up 1 base; unmatched junction bases: 3. The CDR3 DNA sequence: TGTGCCAGCTCATCAACTAGCGGGGGCACAGATACGCAGTATTTT. Protein sequence: CASSSTSGGTDTQYF.

This clone was detected only a few times. Here the CDR3 reads CASSRQRGSGNTIYF. DNA of the CDR3: TGTGCCAGCAGCCGTCAACGGGGGTCTGGAAACACCATATATTTT. The chain links TRBV7-9 to TRBJ1-3; possibly TRBD1 for D (5 bases). This CDR3 has 15 amino acids. The V and J ends lost 5 bases and 1 base respectively, with 12 bases between them. Germline V gives CDR1 SEHNR, CDR2 FQNEAQ (reference sequence). Complete variable domain (other parts from reference TRBV7-9 and TRBJ1-3): DTGVSQNPRHKITKRGQNVTFRCDPISEHNRLYWYRQTLGQGPEFLTYFQNEAQLEKSRLLSDRFSAERPKGSFSTLEIQRTEQGDSAMYLCASSRQRGSGNTIYFGEGSWLTVV.

CDR3 region: CASSSGGGALHF. In DNA, the CDR3 is TGTGCCAGCAGCTCGGGAGGGGGGGCCCTCCACTTT. The genes are TRBV11-3 and TRBJ1-6; tentatively, D is TRBD1 (6 bases). V lost 4 bases and J lost 14, with 12 bases in between. This CDR3 contains 12 residues. Germline V gene lookup returns CDR1 SGHNT and CDR2 YENEEA. The full variable domain, its missing parts supplied by reference TRBV11-3 and TRBJ1-6, is EAGVVQSPRYKIIEKKQPVAFWCNPISGHNTLYWYLQNLGQGPELLIRYENEEAVDDSQLPKDRFSAERLKGVDSTLKIQPAELGDSAVYLCASSSGGGALHFGNGTRLTVT.

The CDR3 loop is CASRGPNYGYTF. The CDR3 region has the DNA TGTGCCAGCAGGGGGCCTAACTATGGCTACACCTTC. The V call is TRBV27, the J call TRBJ1-2; tentative D call: TRBD1 (5 bases). This CDR3 is built from 12 residues. Germline CDR1 and CDR2: MNHEY and SMNVEV (reference sequence). Trimming removed 6 bases at V and 0 bases at J, with 5 bases between.

This chain uses TRBV5-5 with TRBJ2-7; TRBD2 might be the D (7 bases). Germline V gives CDR1 SGHKS, CDR2 YYEKEE (reference sequence). Trimming cost V 3 bases and J 3 bases, with 13 bases left between them. CDR3 length equals 14 residues. The CDR3 region is CASSSDRGGYEQYF. The CDR3 bases are TGTGCCAGCAGCTCCGATAGGGGGGGCTACGAGCAGTACTTC.

The chain couples TRBV19 to TRBJ1-3; TRBD1 matches at 9 bases. V shed 5 bases and J 0 bases; nucleotides not matched to a gene: 8. The CDR3 is 17 residues long. Looked up from germline, CDR1 is LNHDA and CDR2 is SQIVND (reference sequence). The CDR3: CASSPTGGLHSGNTIYF. In DNA, the CDR3 is TGTGCCAGTAGTCCGACAGGGGGACTTCACTCTGGAAACACCATATATTTT. Complete variable domain (other parts from reference TRBV19 and TRBJ1-3): DGGITQSPKYLFRKEGQNVTLSCEQNLNHDAMYWYRQDPGQGLRLIYYSQIVNDFQKGDIAEGYSVSREKKESFPLTVTSAQKNPTAFYLCASSPTGGLHSGNTIYFGEGSWLTVV.

This clone has a single count. The chain carries TRBV28 and TRBJ1-4, with D maybe TRBD1 (5 bases). The length of the CDR3 is 12 residues. Trimming removed 6 bases from V and 6 bases from J, with 8 bases in between. Germline V lookup: CDR1 MDHEN, CDR2 SYDVKM. This chain's CDR3 is CASSTTDEKLFF. The DNA of the CDR3 is TGTGCCAGCAGCACGACAGATGAAAAACTGTTTTTT.

This clone was seen a few times. The CDR3 DNA reads as TGTGCCAGCAGCGCCATGGGACAGGCTAGGGAAAAACTGTTTTTT. Protein sequence: CASSAMGQAREKLFF. This chain connects TRBV9 to TRBJ1-4; 8 nucleotides align to TRBD1. Losses at the gene ends were 3 bases for V and 8 bases for J; bases not matched to a gene: 9. The CDR3 contains 15 residues. Germline V gene lookup returns CDR1 SGDLS and CDR2 YYNGEE. The variable domain in full, completed from reference TRBV9 and TRBJ1-4, reads DSGVTQTPKHLITATGQRVTLRCSPRSGDLSVYWYQQSLDQGLQFLIQYYNGEERAKGNILERFSAQQFPDLHSELNLSSLELGDSALYFCASSAMGQAREKLFFGSGTQLSVL.

The chain has TRBV28 and TRBJ2-7; the D gene is possibly TRBD1 (6 bases). Trimming pared 5 bases from V and 4 bases from J, leaving 15 bases between. This CDR3 spans 14 amino acids. Per the germline V gene, CDR1 is MDHEN and CDR2 is SYDVKM. The CDR3 DNA reads TGTGCCAGCAGTATCGCAGGGGACCTTTACGAGCAGTACTTC. Amino acids: CASSIAGDLYEQYF.

This clone is a singleton in its sample. The chain carries TRBV7-2 and TRBJ1-5; tentative D call: TRBD1 (6 bases). Trimming removed 7 bases at V and 2 bases at J, with 12 bases between. CDR1 SGHTA and CDR2 FQGNSA come from the germline V gene. The CDR3 covers 14 residues. CDR3 DNA sequence: TGTGCCAGCACCCAGTACAGGGGCAATCAGCCCCAGCATTTT. Its translation: CASTQYRGNQPQHF.

The chain is built from TRBV6-5 and TRBJ1-2; 11 bases are shared with TRBD1. This CDR3 region has 13 residues. V shed 7 bases and J 7 bases; nucleotides not matched to a gene: 5. Germline assignment: CDR1 MNHEY and CDR2 SVGAGI. This CDR3 reads CASTVGTGGGYTF. In nucleotides, the CDR3 is TGTGCCAGCACGGTTGGGACAGGGGGTGGCTACACCTTC.

The chain employs TRBV6-6 and TRBJ2-7, with 8 bases matching TRBD2. CDR3 length: 16 residues. Germline values: CDR1 MNHNY, CDR2 SVGAGI (reference sequence). With V trimmed by 0 bases and J by 0 bases, 4 bases remained unmatched. The CDR3 DNA reads as TGTGCCAGCAGTTACTCGCCCAGCGGGAGCTCCTACGAGCAGTACTTC. Amino acids: CASSYSPSGSSYEQYF.

V usage is TRBV23-1 and J usage is TRBJ1-6, with D possibly being TRBD1 (5 bases). TRBV23-1 carries the ORF label, with uncertain function. The CDR3 is 16 residues long. Trimming shortened V by 4 bases and J by 0 bases, and 10 bases separated the two germline ends. This CDR3 is CASSRNRSSYNSPLHF. CDR3 DNA: TGCGCCAGCAGTCGCAACAGGAGCTCCTATAATTCACCCCTCCACTTT.